A selection of T cell receptor beta chains follows, all from one sample in a study of shared clonotypes between healthy human individuals. TCRdb keeps only in-frame clones here, not all; method: immunoSEQ multiplex PCR. The data hold over 2,000,000 clones, with about 93% observed a single time. Sequencing was done on a sample of naive CD8+ T cells from PBMCs. These TCRs come from a man aged 18 to 30 in good health. Some clones in this sample may be carry-over from other donors' samples. Both conserved end residues are part of each CDR3. A D gene is named only where the DNA matches it firmly. Not every row has a clone size; where given, it reads once, few, many or a size class.

V gene	D gene	clone size	CDR3 length	J gene	CDR3 protein
TRBV10-3	.	.	13	TRBJ2-7	CAITPDGFYEQYF
TRBV6-4	TRBD2	.	17	TRBJ2-7	CASSDSTGPGLADEQYF
TRBV7-9	.	.	13	TRBJ1-2	CASSAQEIYGYTF
TRBV10-2	.	.	14	TRBJ2-7	CASSGGGSSYEQYF
TRBV27	.	.	13	TRBJ2-5	CASSSLNQETQYF
TRBV5-5	.	.	17	TRBJ2-1	CASSYPVVGVINNEQFF
TRBV4-3	TRBD2	.	16	TRBJ2-1	CASSQVLAGEDNEQFF
TRBV9	.	.	14	TRBJ2-7	CASSPGSGPYEQYF
TRBV28	.	.	13	TRBJ2-1	CASSYDSLNEQFF
TRBV30	.	.	14	.	CAWSPPPYTYEQYF
TRBV6-5	.	.	16	TRBJ2-7	CASSYSQGLTVYEQYF
TRBV19	TRBD1	.	15	TRBJ2-2	CASIDRGLYTGELFF
TRBV9	TRBD1	.	15	TRBJ1-1	CASSGKTGPNTEAFF
TRBV4-1	TRBD2	.	16	TRBJ2-1	CASSLGASGSFNEQFF
TRBV19	TRBD1	.	15	TRBJ1-5	CASSIFAAGGQPQHF
TRBV7-9	.	.	12	TRBJ1-5	CASSLQGQPQHF
TRBV6-6	TRBD1	.	15	TRBJ2-3	CASSYSDRGADTQYF
TRBV7-9	TRBD1	.	15	TRBJ2-7	CASSPRQGRAYEQYF
TRBV11-2	.	.	16	TRBJ2-6	CASSLAARSGANVLTF
TRBV2	TRBD2	.	16	TRBJ2-3	CASSEGTSGTTDTQYF
TRBV7-9	TRBD1	.	18	TRBJ2-6	CASSEDREGLAGANVLTF
TRBV4-3	.	.	13	TRBJ2-5	CASSRGAGETQYF
TRBV4-1	.	.	14	TRBJ2-1	CASSRGSSYNEQFF
TRBV5-1	TRBD1	.	15	TRBJ2-2	CASSLSPGGTGELFF
TRBV6-5	TRBD2	.	14	TRBJ2-7	CASNLAEHPYEQYF
TRBV15	.	.	14	TRBJ2-7	CATSVGAGSYEQYF
TRBV2	TRBD1	once	15	TRBJ1-2	CASQNTGDLTNGYTF
TRBV5-1	.	once	14	TRBJ1-5	CASREGVGNQPQHF
TRBV9	.	.	15	TRBJ1-1	CASSPFPSGQGLAFF
TRBV7-9	.	.	13	TRBJ1-1	CASSPPHNTEAFF
TRBV15	.	.	16	TRBJ2-2	CATSRDLDTNTGELFF
TRBV4-1	.	.	14	TRBJ2-7	CASALGADSYEQYF
TRBV7-8	TRBD1	.	16	TRBJ2-7	CASSLKSNVVAGQGIF
TRBV28	.	.	14	TRBJ1-5	CASSSGDSNQPQHF
TRBV7-9	.	.	15	TRBJ1-2	CASSLALTPNYGYTF
TRBV28	.	.	16	TRBJ2-1	CASSSPPGKPYNEQFF
TRBV29-1	.	.	16	TRBJ1-1	CSVVGFASQMNTEAFF
TRBV15	.	.	14	TRBJ2-1	CATSRAGSYNEQFF
TRBV5-1	.	.	14	TRBJ2-7	CASSLGRVGYEQYF
TRBV7-2	.	.	15	TRBJ1-1	CASSIGDRLNTEAFF
TRBV4-1	TRBD2	.	15	TRBJ2-1	CASSQTGTSGREQFF
TRBV27	TRBD2	once	16	TRBJ2-7	CASSPKQLAGLYEQYF
TRBV19	TRBD2	.	15	TRBJ2-3	CASSPRTSAADTQYF
TRBV11-2	.	.	17	TRBJ2-2	CASSLDWAEPNTGELFF
TRBV28	.	.	13	TRBJ2-5	CASSQRIPGVPYF
TRBV10-3	.	.	17	TRBJ2-2	CAISETLSGPNTGELFF
TRBV4-1	TRBD2	once	19	TRBJ2-1	CASSQDGGLAGGGYNEQFF